A selection of T cell receptor beta chains follows, all from one sample in a study of cytomegalovirus exposure and HLA in healthy donors. The table came from immunoSEQ multiplex PCR; TCRdb's copy has only in-frame clones and leaves some out. Among under 200,000 clones, about four fifths were seen once, and the ten largest hold less than 9%. Sequencing was performed on PBMCs. These receptors originate from a man aged 18 to 29 in good health and CMV-seropositive. CDR3s include the opening cysteine and the closing phenylalanine or tryptophan. The D gene is left open where the match is weak. Rows may omit the clone size; those that give it use once, few, many or a size class.

>TRBJ2-5|TRBV27|NA|NA
CASSSSEAEQETQYF
TGTGCCAGCAGTTCCTCGGAGGCAGAGCAAGAGACCCAGTACTTC
>TRBJ1-5|TRBV4-3|NA|NA
CASSQSTGVSNQPQHF
TGCGCCAGCAGCCAATCCACAGGTGTTAGCAATCAGCCCCAGCATTTT
>TRBJ2-5|TRBV10-3|NA|NA
CAISYSFGETQYF
TGTGCCATCAGCTACTCGTTTGGAGAGACCCAGTACTTC
>TRBJ2-1|TRBV12-5|NA|once
CASGPGWPGNEQFF
TGTGCTAGTGGCCCCGGATGGCCGGGGAATGAGCAGTTCTTC
>TRBJ1-5|TRBV2|TRBD1|NA
CASSDDRGTSNQPQHF
TGTGCCAGCAGTGACGACAGGGGAACTAGCAATCAGCCCCAGCATTTT
>TRBJ2-5|TRBV14|TRBD2|NA
CASSLFSGSGETQYF
TGTGCCAGCAGCCTCTTTAGCGGGAGCGGTGAGACCCAGTACTTC
>TRBJ2-1|TRBV7-3|NA|NA
CASSQFELGHNEQFF
TGTGCCAGCAGCCAGTTCGAGCTGGGGCACAATGAGCAGTTCTTC
>TRBJ2-1|TRBV5-1|TRBD2|NA
CASSQVPGGGEQFF
TGCGCCAGCAGTCAAGTCCCCGGGGGGGGTGAGCAGTTCTTC
>TRBJ2-7|TRBV4-2|TRBD1|once
CASSQRTGVDEQYF
TGTGCCAGCAGCCAGCGGACAGGGGTGGACGAGCAGTACTTC
>TRBJ2-2|TRBV27|NA|NA
CASSFGTSNTGELFF
TGTGCCAGCAGTTTCGGGACTTCGAACACCGGGGAGCTGTTTTTT
>TRBJ2-7|TRBV28|TRBD2|few
CASSLWTSGTYEQYF
TGTGCCAGCAGTTTATGGACTAGCGGTACCTACGAGCAGTACTTC
>TRBJ2-3|TRBV28|NA|once
CATLLRTGAIDTQYF
TGTGCCACCTTACTTCGGACGGGAGCCATAGATACGCAGTATTTT
>TRBJ2-7|TRBV5-1|NA|NA
CASSLVTLSSGEQYF
TGCGCCAGCAGCTTGGTTACGTTAAGTTCAGGCGAGCAGTACTTC
>TRBJ1-2|TRBV6-1|NA|NA
CASSEAGGNYGYTF
TGTGCCAGCAGTGAAGCAGGCGGTAACTATGGCTACACCTTC
>TRBJ2-7|TRBV27|NA|NA
CASSSAGESSEQYF
TGTGCCAGCAGTTCGGCAGGGGAATCCTCCGAGCAGTACTTC
>TRBJ2-1|TRBV6-4|TRBD2|NA
CASSVGTSGNGEQFF
TGTGCCAGCAGCGTCGGGACTAGCGGGAATGGTGAGCAGTTCTTC
>TRBJ2-7|TRBV27|NA|NA
CASSRQAPYEQYF
TGTGCCAGCAGTCGACAGGCCCCCTACGAGCAGTACTTC
>TRBJ2-7|TRBV13|TRBD2|NA
CASSSQTSGGYEQYF
TGTGCCAGCAGCTCTCAGACTAGCGGGGGGTACGAGCAGTACTTC
>TRBJ2-5|TRBV7-3|NA|NA
CASSRGPPGETQYF
TGTGCCAGCAGCCGGGGTCCCCCGGGGGAGACCCAGTACTTC
>TRBJ2-7|TRBV28|TRBD2|NA
CASSHTGLAGVMLSYEQYF
TGTGCCAGCAGTCACACGGGACTAGCGGGGGTAATGCTCTCCTACGAGCAGTACTTC
>TRBJ1-1|TRBV19|NA|once
CASSPKAGGGTEAFF
TGTGCCAGTAGTCCAAAGGCGGGGGGGGGCACTGAAGCTTTCTTT
>TRBJ2-7|TRBV4-3|TRBD2|NA
CASSRGLAAYEQYF
TGCGCCAGCAGCCGGGGACTAGCGGCCTACGAGCAGTACTTC
>TRBJ2-2|TRBV6-4|NA|NA
CASSDSRENTGELFF
TGTGCCAGCAGTGACTCGCGGGAGAACACCGGGGAGCTGTTTTTT
>TRBJ2-7|TRBV18|NA|few
CASSPPHQGYEQYF
TGTGCCAGCTCACCACCGCACCAGGGTTACGAGCAGTACTTC
>TRBJ1-5|TRBV18|NA|NA
CASSEQGGGNQPQHF
TGTGCCAGCTCTGAACAGGGTGGAGGCAATCAGCCCCAGCATTTT
>TRBJ2-2|TRBV25-1|NA|NA
CASSFMELNTGELFF
TGTGCCAGCAGTTTTATGGAGCTGAACACCGGGGAGCTGTTTTTT
>TRBJ2-2|TRBV5-1|TRBD1|NA
CASSFPQGAGELFF
TGCGCCAGCAGCTTCCCCCAGGGGGCCGGGGAGCTGTTTTTT
>TRBJ2-2|TRBV7-9|NA|NA
CASGPFTGELFF
TGTGCCAGCGGCCCCTTCACCGGGGAGCTGTTTTTT
>TRBJ2-7|TRBV27|TRBD1|NA
CASSSPPGRGRKGYEQYF
TGTGCCAGCAGTTCGCCCCCGGGCAGGGGGCGAAAAGGATACGAGCAGTACTTC
>TRBJ2-7|TRBV10-3|TRBD2|NA
CAISESVIAGSEQYF
TGTGCCATCAGTGAGTCGGTGATAGCGGGAAGCGAGCAGTACTTC
>TRBJ1-5|TRBV6-6|TRBD1|once
CASSRKTGGASQPQHF
TGTGCCAGCAGTCGCAAAACAGGGGGCGCGAGTCAGCCCCAGCATTTT
>TRBJ1-2|TRBV5-1|NA|NA
CASSLAAGFNYGYTF
TGCGCCAGCAGCTTGGCTGCAGGGTTTAACTATGGCTACACCTTC
>TRBJ2-7|TRBV19|NA|NA
CASSSTGSHRGQYF
TGTGCCAGTAGTTCCACCGGGTCCCACCGTGGGCAGTACTTC
>TRBJ1-1|TRBV11-3|TRBD1|NA
CASSSGTGGSRTEAFF
TGTGCCAGCAGCTCAGGGACAGGGGGCAGTCGTACTGAAGCTTTCTTT
>TRBJ2-7|TRBV5-5|NA|NA
CASSYAWGESYEQYF
TGTGCCAGCAGCTACGCCTGGGGCGAGTCCTACGAGCAGTACTTC
>TRBJ2-1|TRBV4-3|TRBD2|NA
CASSQGDLSGSNEQFF
TGCGCCAGCAGCCAAGGGGATCTCAGCGGGAGTAATGAGCAGTTCTTC
>TRBJ2-3|TRBV6-5|NA|NA
CASSYRGISTDTQYF
TGTGCCAGCAGTTACAGGGGGATCTCCACAGATACGCAGTATTTT
>TRBJ2-3|TRBV7-3|NA|once
CASSQSSGADTQYF
TGTGCCAGCAGCCAGAGCTCGGGGGCAGATACGCAGTATTTT
>TRBJ2-3|TRBV19|NA|NA
CASSMARTDTQYF
TGTGCCAGTAGTATGGCCCGCACAGATACGCAGTATTTT
>TRBJ1-2|TRBV7-2|NA|NA
CASSLATGYGYTF
TGTGCCAGCAGCTTAGCAACAGGCTATGGCTACACCTTC
>TRBJ2-1|TRBV7-9|TRBD2|NA
CAIRKREASYNEQFF
TGTGCCATACGTAAGCGGGAGGCCTCATACAATGAGCAGTTCTTC
>TRBJ1-5|TRBV5-6|NA|NA
CASSLAAGMGNQPQHF
TGTGCCAGCAGCTTGGCGGCAGGCATGGGCAATCAGCCCCAGCATTTT
>TRBJ1-3|TRBV7-9|TRBD1|few
CASRRQGHSGNTIYF
TGTGCCAGCCGCCGACAGGGCCACTCTGGAAACACCATATATTTT
>TRBJ2-6|TRBV7-8|TRBD2|NA
CASSPRVAGGFSGANVLTF
TGTGCCAGCAGCCCACGGGTAGCGGGAGGGTTTTCTGGGGCCAACGTCCTGACTTTC
>TRBJ2-1|TRBV20-1|TRBD1|NA
CSAPQGNEQFF
TGCAGTGCCCCACAGGGGAATGAGCAGTTCTTC
>TRBJ2-1|TRBV28|NA|NA
CASSFLRAGNEQFF
TGTGCCAGCAGTTTTCTCCGGGCGGGGAATGAGCAGTTCTTC
>TRBJ2-5|TRBV10-3|NA|NA
CAVGPSLVRETQYF
TGTGCCGTGGGCCCAAGTTTAGTTCGAGAGACCCAGTACTTC
>TRBJ1-4|TRBV7-6|NA|NA
CASSRDTLGNEKLFF
TGTGCCAGCAGCCGGGACACCTTGGGAAATGAAAAACTGTTTTTT
>TRBJ2-7|TRBV6-1|NA|NA
CASSDAGRARYEQYF
TGTGCCAGCAGTGACGCGGGACGGGCGCGTTACGAGCAGTACTTC
>TRBJ1-4|TRBV7-9|NA|NA
CASSSGGGNEKLFF
TGTGCCAGCAGTTCTGGGGGGGGTAATGAAAAACTGTTTTTT
>TRBJ2-1|TRBV25-1|NA|NA
CASSEYSSGGGLEQFF
TGTGCCAGCAGTGAATATAGTAGCGGAGGTGGCCTTGAGCAGTTCTTC
>TRBJ2-1|TRBV5-1|TRBD2|once
CASSSWTSTYNEQFF
TGCGCCAGCAGCTCCTGGACTAGCACCTACAATGAGCAGTTCTTC
>TRBJ2-1|TRBV6-5|NA|NA
CASRRGRISEQFF
TGTGCCAGCAGACGGGGGAGGATTAGTGAGCAGTTCTTC
>TRBJ1-2|TRBV13|NA|NA
CASSSGVNGYTF
TGTGCCAGCAGCTCGGGGGTTAATGGCTACACCTTC
>TRBJ2-3|TRBV5-6|NA|NA
CASRLEGEIITTDTQYF
TGTGCCAGTCGACTGGAGGGAGAGATCATCACCACAGATACGCAGTATTTT
>TRBJ2-3|TRBV30|TRBD1|NA
CAWSLGQGLGDTQYF
TGTGCCTGGAGCCTCGGACAGGGGCTAGGTGATACGCAGTATTTT
>TRBJ2-7|TRBV9|TRBD2|once
CASSASGSEQYEQYF
TGTGCCAGCAGCGCTAGCGGGAGTGAACAGTACGAGCAGTACTTC
>TRBJ1-5|TRBV27|NA|NA
CASSFWAGADQPQHF
TGTGCCAGCAGTTTCTGGGCAGGGGCGGATCAGCCCCAGCATTTT
>TRBJ2-1|TRBV7-3|NA|many
CASSFQGSRSYNEQFF
TGTGCCAGCAGCTTCCAGGGGTCACGCTCCTACAATGAGCAGTTCTTC
>TRBJ2-1|TRBV2|TRBD2|NA
CASSEGTSVIYEQFF
TGTGCCAGCAGTGAGGGGACTAGCGTGATTTATGAGCAGTTCTTC